The next 15 T cell receptor beta chains were all read from a single sample in a study of regulatory T cells in long-lasting Graves disease. As for time point: persistent/refractory GD, antithyroid drugs over 5 years with positive TRAb. TCR sequences were obtained from RNA taken from PBMCs. CDR3 regions were amplified by Arm-PCR using iRepertoire HTBI primers to build TCR beta libraries. Via MiXCR, TCRdb re-called the multiplex PCR reads, giving one row per CDR3 protein. The sample has around 400,000 distinct CDR3 sequences, 20% to 25% seen once. This specimen was peripheral blood mononuclear cells (PBMCs), taken when the disease was refractory, from a patient treated with antithyroid drugs. The receptors originated from a female donor with Graves disease.

This clonotype turned up a few times. The chain links TRBV10-3 to TRBJ2-5, with D possibly TRBD2 on 6 matching bases. Germline assignment: CDR1 ENHRY and CDR2 SYGVKD. The CDR3 runs 14 residues. Trimming cost V 3 bases and J 4 bases, with 12 bases left between them. CDR3 loop: CAISERGIGETQYF. CDR3 nucleotide sequence: TGTGCCATCAGTGAACGGGGGATAGGAGAGACCCAGTACTTC.

This clonotype occurred a few times. This chain joins TRBV6-2 or TRBV6-3 and TRBJ1-1, with a possible D match to TRBD1 (5 bases). CDR1 is MNHEY, CDR2 SVGEGT, per germline. CDR3 length: 17 residues. V was trimmed by 7 bases and J by 2 bases, leaving 23 bases between them. The CDR3 spells CASIYRGRARGNTEAFF. The CDR3, as DNA: TGTGCCAGCATTTATAGGGGCAGGGCTCGCGGCAACACTGAAGCTTTCTTT.

At least ten counts were recorded for this clonotype. The junction does not match germline at one end; this may be a read error. V and J are TRBV12-3 or TRBV12-4 and TRBJ2-7; tentatively, D is TRBD2 (6 bases). This CDR3 has 14 residues. The CDR3 sequence: CASSIADPTYEQYF. The DNA of the CDR3 is TGTGCCAGCAGTATAGCGGATCCTACCTACGAGCAGTACTTC.

This clonotype was seen at least ten times. The chain is built from TRBV6-1 and TRBJ2-5; D perhaps matches TRBD1 (5 bases). Germline CDR1 MNHNS, CDR2 SASEGT. The CDR3 length is 13 residues. Trimming took off 6 bases at V and 5 bases at J, with 13 bases between the two ends. The CDR3 sequence is CASRSRVGETQYF. The CDR3 DNA sequence: TGTGCCAGCAGATCCAGGGTTGGCGAGACCCAGTACTTC.

The J gene is TRBJ1-4, the V gene TRBV6-5, with TRBD1 matching over 7 bases. V was clipped by 1 base and J by 4 bases; unmatched bases: 3. The CDR3 length is 15 residues. The germline gives CDR1 MNHEY, CDR2 SVGAGI. The CDR3 region has the DNA TGTGCCAGCAGTTACTACGGGACAGATAATGAAAAACTGTTTTTT. Encoded protein: CASSYYGTDNEKLFF.

This clonotype has at least ten counts. V and J are TRBV20-1 and TRBJ1-2; possible D gene TRBD1, 6 bases. V lost 0 bases and J 7 bases, leaving 15 bases between the germline ends. Germline lookup yields CDR1 DFQATT and CDR2 SNEGSKA (reference sequence). The CDR3 is 14 amino acids. Here the CDR3 DNA reads TGCAGTGCTAGAGATCTTGGGAGACAGGTTGGCTACACCTTC. Translation: CSARDLGRQVGYTF.

This clonotype showed up just a few times. The chain uses TRBV19 and TRBJ2-2; D unresolved. Germline V CDR1 and CDR2: LNHDA, SQIVND (reference sequence). With 4 bases removed from V and 2 bases from J, the gap between germline ends came to 5 bases. The CDR3 runs to 13 residues. The CDR3 nucleotides are TGTGCCAGTAGTAGGAGTAACACCGGGGAGCTGTTTTTT. As protein: CASSRSNTGELFF.

This clonotype was recorded once. The rearrangement uses TRBV4-2 and TRBJ2-5, with D perhaps matching TRBD1 (6 bases). Trimming pared 5 bases from V and 0 bases from J, leaving 7 bases between. Germline values: CDR1 LGHNA, CDR2 YNFKEQ. This CDR3 contains 13 residues. The CDR3 region has the DNA TGTGCCAGCAGCGGGGGCTACCAAGAGACCCAGTACTTC. This gives the protein CASSGGYQETQYF.

This clonotype has a count of ten or more. The genes are TRBV2 and TRBJ2-5; 7 nucleotides match TRBD2. This CDR3 has 14 residues. From germline, CDR1 is SNHLY and CDR2 FYNNEI. With 5 bases clipped from V and 1 base from J, the junction kept 4 bases outside the gene matches. The CDR3 region is CASSSRTSQETQYF. CDR3 nucleotide sequence: TGTGCCAGCAGTTCTCGGACTAGCCAAGAGACCCAGTACTTC.

The chain carries TRBV7-9 and TRBJ1-1, with TRBD1 matching over 7 bases. The CDR3 spans 12 residues. V was clipped by 3 bases and J by 12 bases; unmatched bases: 7. From germline, CDR1 is SEHNR and CDR2 FQNEAQ (reference sequence). The CDR3 loop is CASSFTGAWTFF. For the CDR3, the DNA is TGTGCCAGCAGCTTTACAGGGGCTTGGACTTTCTTT.

This chain joins TRBV7-2 and TRBJ1-2; D ambiguous. Germline V CDR1 and CDR2: SGHTA, FQGNSA. This CDR3 is built from 16 residues. The V end lost 4 bases, the J end lost 5 bases, and 20 bases lay between the germline ends. In nucleotides, the CDR3 is TGTGCCAGCAGCTCACGACTAACACGGGCAGTATATGGCTACACCTTC. Protein sequence: CASSSRLTRAVYGYTF.

The genes are TRBV28 and TRBJ2-5, with 7 bases matching TRBD1. V lost 1 base, J lost 5 bases, and 16 bases stayed unmatched. CDR1 is MDHEN and CDR2 is SYDVKM in the germline V gene. This CDR3 comprises 18 residues. The CDR3 nucleotides are TGTGCCAGCAGTTTATTACCAGCCGGGGTAGCCAGGGGGGAGACCCAGTACTTC. This codes for CASSLLPAGVARGETQYF.

Ten or more counts support this clonotype. The rearrangement uses TRBV12-3 or TRBV12-4 and TRBJ2-7, with TRBD2 matching over 12 bases. This CDR3 contains 16 residues. Germline trimming cut 7 bases from V and 6 bases from J; bases unmatched to any gene: 13. CDR3 sequence reads: CASTQTSGRSQGEQYF. The DNA for the CDR3 is TGTGCCAGCACCCAGACTAGCGGGAGAAGTCAGGGCGAGCAGTACTTC.

The chain combines TRBV5-5 with TRBJ1-5; the D is unclear. The germline V and J ends were trimmed by 3 bases and 4 bases, with 11 bases remaining between them. The CDR3 is 14 residues long. Germline lookup yields CDR1 SGHKS and CDR2 YYEKEE (reference sequence). Written as DNA, the CDR3 is TGTGCCAGCAGCTGGGGTTCTACTAATCAGCCCCAGCATTTT. This sequence encodes CASSWGSTNQPQHF.

This clonotype was detected a few times. V and J are TRBV29-1 and TRBJ2-2, with D maybe TRBD2 (7 bases). The CDR3 totals 14 residues. The V end was cut by 5 bases, the J end by 5 bases, with 15 bases between. From germline, CDR1 is SQVTM and CDR2 ANQGSEA. CDR3: CSVKGGGRTGELFF. The CDR3 nucleotides read TGCAGCGTTAAGGGGGGCGGGAGAACCGGGGAGCTGTTTTTT.